This T cell receptor beta chain was documented in a study of blood T cell repertoires in COVID-19. Study context: Collection of acute and convalescent COVID-19 samples took place in the United States, Italy and Spain.

Libraries were prepared by immunoSEQ multiplex PCR; TCRdb keeps only in-frame clonotypes and omits some of them. The table shows some 53,000 clones, with about 88% occurring only once. Sequencing input: peripheral blood. This receptor was taken from a human donor with active COVID-19. The donor label of this sample is uncertain.

CDR3: CASSNSLSYNSPLHF. DNA for the CDR3: TGTGCCAGTAGCAACAGTCTCTCCTATAATTCACCCCTCCACTTT. V is TRBV19 and J is TRBJ1-6; no clear D. Germline V lookup: CDR1 LNHDA, CDR2 SQIVND (reference sequence). The CDR3 extends over 15 amino acids. Trimming pared 6 bases from V and 0 bases from J, leaving 9 bases between.